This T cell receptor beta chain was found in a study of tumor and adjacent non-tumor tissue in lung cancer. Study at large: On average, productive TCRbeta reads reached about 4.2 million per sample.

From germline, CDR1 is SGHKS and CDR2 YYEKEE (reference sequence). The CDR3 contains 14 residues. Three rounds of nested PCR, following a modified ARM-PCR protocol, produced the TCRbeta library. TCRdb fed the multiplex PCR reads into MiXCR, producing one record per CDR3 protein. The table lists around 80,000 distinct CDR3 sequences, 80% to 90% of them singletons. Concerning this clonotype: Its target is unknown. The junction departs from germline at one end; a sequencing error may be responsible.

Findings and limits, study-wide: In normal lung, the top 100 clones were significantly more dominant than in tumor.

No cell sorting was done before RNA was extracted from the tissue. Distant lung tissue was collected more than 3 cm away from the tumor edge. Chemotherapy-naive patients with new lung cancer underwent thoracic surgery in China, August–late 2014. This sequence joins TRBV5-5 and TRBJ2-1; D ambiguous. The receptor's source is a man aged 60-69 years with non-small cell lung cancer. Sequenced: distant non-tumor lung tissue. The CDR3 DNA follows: TGTGCCAGCAGGACGTCGATGGACCGCAATAAGCAGTTCTTC. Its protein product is CASRTSMDRNKQFF.